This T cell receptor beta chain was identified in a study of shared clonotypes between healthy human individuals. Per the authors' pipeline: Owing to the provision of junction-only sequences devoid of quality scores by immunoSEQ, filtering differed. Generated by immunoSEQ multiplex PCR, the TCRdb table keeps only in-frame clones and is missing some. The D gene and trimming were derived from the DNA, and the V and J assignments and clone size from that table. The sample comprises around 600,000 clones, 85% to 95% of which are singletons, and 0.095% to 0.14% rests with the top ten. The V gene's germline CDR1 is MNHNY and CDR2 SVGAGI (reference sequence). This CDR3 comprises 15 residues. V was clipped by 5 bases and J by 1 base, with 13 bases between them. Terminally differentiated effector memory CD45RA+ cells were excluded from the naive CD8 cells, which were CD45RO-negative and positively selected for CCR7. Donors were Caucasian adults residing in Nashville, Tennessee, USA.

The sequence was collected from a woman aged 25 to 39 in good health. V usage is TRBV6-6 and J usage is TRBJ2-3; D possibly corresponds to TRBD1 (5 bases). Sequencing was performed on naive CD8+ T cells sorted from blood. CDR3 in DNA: TGTGCCAGCAGTGCGGTAGAACAGGGCACAGATACGCAGTATTTT. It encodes CASSAVEQGTDTQYF.